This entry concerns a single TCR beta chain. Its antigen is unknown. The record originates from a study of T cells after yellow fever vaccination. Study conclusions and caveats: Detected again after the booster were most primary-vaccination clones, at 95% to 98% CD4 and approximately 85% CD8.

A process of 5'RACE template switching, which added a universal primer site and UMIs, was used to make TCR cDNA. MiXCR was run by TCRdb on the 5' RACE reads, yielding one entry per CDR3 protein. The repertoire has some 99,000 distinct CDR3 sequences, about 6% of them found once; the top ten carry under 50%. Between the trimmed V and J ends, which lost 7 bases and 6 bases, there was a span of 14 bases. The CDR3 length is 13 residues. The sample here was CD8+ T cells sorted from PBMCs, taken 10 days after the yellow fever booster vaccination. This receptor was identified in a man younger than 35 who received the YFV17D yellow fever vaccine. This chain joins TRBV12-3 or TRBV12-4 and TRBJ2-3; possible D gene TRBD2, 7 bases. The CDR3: CASIPRGLDTQYF. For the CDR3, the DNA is TGTGCCAGCATCCCGCGGGGGCTGGATACGCAGTATTTT.